This T cell receptor beta chain was sequenced during a study of Tregs in tolerant kidney transplant recipients. Data came from immunoSEQ multiplex PCR; TCRdb stores just in-frame clones and leaves some out. The sample lists about 240,000 clones, around 82% occurring once. V was cut by 6 bases and J by 5 bases, with 14 bases left in between. CDR1 SGDLS and CDR2 YYNGEE come from the germline V gene. The CDR3 runs 14 residues. V usage is TRBV9 and J usage is TRBJ2-2, with TRBD2 as a possible D gene (6 bases). Material: CD4+ T cells from blood. The clonotype was recovered from a human donor in good health. As DNA, the CDR3 is TGTGCCAGCACCGGGACGGGAGCTACCGGGGAGCTGTTTTTT. This sequence encodes CASTGTGATGELFF.